Presented here are 12 T cell receptor beta chains from one specimen sequenced in a study of identical twins. TCRdb reprocessed the 5' RACE reads via MiXCR and lists one record per CDR3 protein. The sample carries hundreds of thousands of distinct CDR3 sequences, roughly 20% recorded once. These data also formed part of another study, on T cells expressing NK-cell markers.

The source material was PBMCs. Every receptor here comes from a woman aged 18-29 years in good health.

This clonotype has a count of ten or more. The V gene is TRBV5-8, the J gene TRBJ1-5; D possibly corresponds to TRBD1 (5 bases). Trimming left V 4 bases short and J 1 base short, with 9 bases between. CDR1 and CDR2 from the germline V gene are SGHTS and YDEGEE. The CDR3 length is 14 residues. CDR3 in amino acids: CASSGGGSNQPQHF. The CDR3 nucleotides read TGTGCCAGCAGCGGGGGGGGGAGCAATCAGCCCCAGCATTTT. The variable domain in full, completed from reference TRBV5-8 and TRBJ1-5, reads EAGVTQSPTHLIKTRGQQATLRCSPISGHTSVYWYQQALGLGLQFLLWYDEGEERNRGNFPPRFSGRQFPNYSSELNVNALELEDSALYLCASSGGGSNQPQHFGDGTRLSIL.

This clonotype was counted between two and nine times. The CDR3 DNA reads TGTGCCAGCACCCGGGCGGCCAATCAGCCCCAGCATTTT. Translated, it gives CASTRAANQPQHF. V is TRBV6-2 or TRBV6-3 and J is TRBJ1-5; D call uncertain. The V gene lost 7 bases and the J gene lost 3 bases, with 10 bases spanning the gap. CDR1 is MNHEY, CDR2 SVGEGT, per germline. This CDR3 region has 13 residues.

The chain is built from TRBV4-3 and TRBJ2-2, with 9 bases identical to TRBD2. Unmatched junction bases numbered 13, after V lost 4 bases and J lost 4 bases. The CDR3 is made up of 18 amino acids. Germline V gene lookup returns CDR1 LGHNA and CDR2 YSLEER. CDR3: CASSLDLRLAGPTGELFF. The CDR3 nucleotides read TGCGCCAGCAGCCTGGACCTCCGTCTAGCGGGACCCACCGGGGAGCTGTTTTTT.

This sequence joins TRBV19 and TRBJ2-7; D call uncertain. Germline CDR1 LNHDA, CDR2 SQIVND (reference sequence). The CDR3 consists of 12 residues. V lost 7 bases and J 5 bases, leaving 12 bases between the germline ends. The CDR3 DNA is TGTGCCAGTAAAGGAGTTGCCCACGAGCAGTACTTC. Translation gives CASKGVAHEQYF.

A few counts support this clonotype. The chain joins TRBV10-3 to TRBJ2-7; tentatively, D is TRBD1 (5 bases). The CDR3 extends over 14 amino acids. V lost 9 bases and J lost 3, with 18 bases in between. The germline gives CDR1 ENHRY, CDR2 SYGVKD. CDR3 DNA: TGTGCCATTGGGGCCCCCAATAGGGACTACGAGCAGTACTTC. This sequence encodes CAIGAPNRDYEQYF.

In its sample, this clonotype was seen many times. The chain couples TRBV9 to TRBJ2-1; D not certain. Germline CDR1 SGDLS, CDR2 YYNGEE. This CDR3 is 12 amino acids long. The V end lost 6 bases, the J end lost 9 bases, and 13 bases lay between the germline ends. CDR3: CASKKFPPEQFF. In DNA, the CDR3 is TGTGCCAGCAAGAAGTTCCCCCCTGAGCAGTTCTTC.

The V gene is TRBV20-1, the J gene TRBJ2-7; D unresolved. The CDR3 is made up of 14 amino acids. The V and J ends lost 6 bases and 0 bases respectively, with 15 bases between them. Germline loops: CDR1 DFQATT, CDR2 SNEGSKA (reference sequence). DNA of the CDR3: TGCAGTGCCCAAGGAGCTGTGAGCTCCTACGAGCAGTACTTC. The encoded protein is CSAQGAVSSYEQYF.

V is TRBV3-1 and J is TRBJ2-1; perhaps TRBD1 as D (6 bases). The CDR3 sequence is 16 residues long. The germline V gene encodes CDR1 LGHDT and CDR2 YNNKEL (reference sequence). Between the trimmed V and J ends, which lost 5 bases and 0 bases, there was a span of 14 bases. CDR3 loop: CASSATRGSSYNEQFF. DNA of the CDR3: TGTGCCAGCAGCGCTACTAGGGGGAGCTCCTACAATGAGCAGTTCTTC.

This clonotype was detected a few times. V gene TRBV25-1 combines with J gene TRBJ2-1, with D perhaps matching TRBD1 (6 bases). The V end was cut by 10 bases, the J end by 2 bases, with 21 bases between. Germline V gene lookup returns CDR1 MGHDK and CDR2 SYGVNS. This CDR3 contains 16 residues. CDR3 sequence reads: CATETGSIPAYNEQFF. The CDR3 DNA follows: TGTGCCACCGAAACAGGGTCCATCCCCGCCTACAATGAGCAGTTCTTC.

This clonotype was observed many times. This sequence joins TRBV12-3 or TRBV12-4 and TRBJ2-1, with 8 bases aligning to TRBD2. Trimming removed 5 bases from V and 7 bases from J; junction bases left unmatched: 16. This CDR3 spans 17 amino acids. The CDR3 protein is CASSLALLSGAGNEQFF. Here the CDR3 DNA reads TGTGCCAGCAGTCTTGCCCTTCTTAGCGGGGCGGGAAATGAGCAGTTCTTC.

This clonotype has at least ten counts. This chain links TRBV6-2 or TRBV6-3 with TRBJ2-7, with TRBD2 identical over 11 bases. The CDR3 runs 17 residues. V shed 2 bases and J 6 bases; nucleotides not matched to a gene: 12. CDR1 is MNHEY, CDR2 SVGEGT, per germline. CDR3 DNA: TGTGCCAGCAGTTACCTTCTAACTAGCGGGAGACCAGGCGAGCAGTACTTC. This encodes CASSYLLTSGRPGEQYF.

The chain is built from TRBV29-1 and TRBJ2-5, with D perhaps TRBD1 (5 bases). The CDR3 is 12 residues long. Per germline, CDR1 SQVTM and CDR2 ANQGSEA. Trimming stripped 3 bases from V and 1 base from J, with 6 bases between. The CDR3 DNA is TGCAGCGTTGATCAGGGCCAAGAGACCCAGTACTTC. Amino acids: CSVDQGQETQYF.